One sample yielded the 2 T cell receptor beta chains listed below, sequenced in a study of T cell responses to AZD1222 COVID-19 vaccine. Some clones are missing from TCRdb's copy, which holds only in-frame ones; the method was immunoSEQ multiplex PCR. The data show fewer than 90,000 clones, over 80% seen once. The sample consisted of peripheral blood, taken 28 days after the second AZD1222 dose. The receptors here all came from an adult who received the AZD1222 COVID-19 vaccine.

The V call is TRBV2, the J call TRBJ2-2, with 9 positions matching TRBD1. From germline, CDR1 is SNHLY and CDR2 FYNNEI. The CDR3 extends over 16 amino acids. The ends lost 4 bases at V and 2 bases at J; junction bases unmatched: 5. The CDR3 sequence is CASSALGQGNTGELFF. CDR3 DNA: TGTGCCAGCAGTGCCCTGGGACAGGGAAACACCGGGGAGCTGTTTTTT.

The chain has TRBV6-5 and TRBJ2-7, with 8 bases matching TRBD2. The V and J ends lost 7 bases and 3 bases, in that order; junction bases with no gene match: 11. This CDR3 is 15 amino acids long. The germline CDR1 and CDR2 sequences are MNHEY and SVGAGI. The CDR3 bases are TGTGCCAGCACGAGAGAAGCGGGGGTATTCTACGAGCAGTACTTC. Encoded protein: CASTREAGVFYEQYF.